The sequence of this TCR beta chain was determined in a study of shared clonotypes between healthy human individuals. Original data processing: Filtering differed for immunoSEQ, which gave only junction sequences without quality scores. Clones were read by immunoSEQ multiplex PCR, and TCRdb kept only the in-frame ones, dropping some. The D gene and trimming were derived from the DNA, and the V and J assignments and clone size from that table. The sample gives a few million clones, approximately 96% of which show up once; 0.1% to 0.15% is in the top ten. Specimen: naive CD4+ T cells sorted from blood. Subset meaning: CD45RA+ positively selected. The clonotype was recovered from a man between 18 and 35 years old in good health.

CDR3 amino acids: CASRKTGLLGNEQFF. CDR3 DNA sequence: TGTGCCAGCAGGAAAACAGGGCTCTTGGGTAATGAGCAGTTCTTC. V usage is TRBV6-5 and J usage is TRBJ2-1, with a possible D match to TRBD1 (6 bases). The CDR3 is made up of 15 amino acids. Germline CDR1 is MNHEY and CDR2 is SVGAGI. Deletions cut 6 bases from V and 7 bases from J, with 19 bases between.